This TCR beta chain emerged from a study of control samples from healthy donors and cancer patients (dated by TCRdb to 2018 to 2021). Library preparation was by the immunoSEQ multiplex PCR assay. Entries here come from immuneACCESS through TCRdb and include only in-frame sequences with V and J called. Some clones fail to appear in such tables; in the studies checked, an unresolved V gene covers under half of the shortfall, and the cause of the remainder is unknown. The sample table holds about 150,000 clones, of which approximately 86% were seen once. Together, the top ten hold approximately 1.7% of the sample. A note on this clone: Its antigen remains unidentified. No base quality values were provided; no much bigger clone lies one nucleotide off.

The sequencing input was blood. The TCR originated in a man in his late teens or twenties in good health.

The DNA reads TGTGCCACCAGCAGAGGGTGGGGGCGGGATGAAGCTTTCTTT. Its protein product is CATSRGWGRDEAFF. Recombination connected TRBV15 to TRBJ1-1; the D gene is possibly TRBD1, with 6 bases matching. The V end loses 1 base and the J end loses 7 bases, and a stretch of 13 bases separates them. CDR1 and CDR2 (LNHNV, YYDKDF) derive from the germline V gene (reference sequence). Inclusive of the bounding cysteine and phenylalanine, the CDR3 is 14 residues long. The CDR3 DNA has 42 bases and is translated from base 1.